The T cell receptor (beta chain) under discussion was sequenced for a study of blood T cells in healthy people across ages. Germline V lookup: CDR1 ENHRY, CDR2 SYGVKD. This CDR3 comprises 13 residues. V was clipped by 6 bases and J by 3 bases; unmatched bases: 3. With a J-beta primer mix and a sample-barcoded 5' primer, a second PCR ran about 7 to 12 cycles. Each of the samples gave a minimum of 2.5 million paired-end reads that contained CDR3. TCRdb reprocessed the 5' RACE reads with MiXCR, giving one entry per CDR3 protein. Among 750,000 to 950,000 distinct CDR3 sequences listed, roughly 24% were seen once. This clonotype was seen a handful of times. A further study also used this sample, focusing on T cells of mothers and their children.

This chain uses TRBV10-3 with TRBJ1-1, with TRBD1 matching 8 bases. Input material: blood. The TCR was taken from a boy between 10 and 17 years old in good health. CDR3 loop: CAISQTGDTEAFF. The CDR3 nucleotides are TGTGCCATCAGCCAGACAGGGGACACTGAAGCTTTCTTT.